This TCR beta chain was sequenced in a study of blood T cell repertoires in COVID-19. Whole-study context: COVID-19 samples from acute and convalescent phases originated in the United States, Italy and Spain. In each case, the material was cDNA or gDNA derived from T cells, B-cell-depleted T cells, or PBMCs.

The authors' processing: Amplification from reference gene primers served as the basis for estimated nucleated cell counts. Profiling relied on immunoSEQ multiplex PCR, and the TCRdb table lists in-frame clones only, not all of them. The V and J calls and clone size are taken from that table; D and trimming were inferred from the DNA. The table shows about 140,000 clones, with approximately 84% occurring only once. J lost 4 bases, V lost 4 bases, and 2 bases had no gene match. The CDR3 totals 13 residues. Germline loops: CDR1 MRHNA, CDR2 SNTAGT. This sequence joins TRBV6-4 and TRBJ2-7; 9 bases are shared with TRBD2. Sequences were obtained from peripheral blood. This receptor was obtained from a woman in her sixties or seventies with acute or convalescent COVID-19. For the CDR3, the DNA is TGTGCCAGCAGTGCTACTAGCGGGTACGAGCAGTACTTC. As protein: CASSATSGYEQYF.